The 11 T cell receptor beta chains below come from one sample, sequenced in a study of cytomegalovirus exposure and HLA in healthy donors (dated by TCRdb to about 2017). The library was prepared using the immunoSEQ multiplex PCR assay. TCRdb re-hosts the immuneACCESS table, in-frame sequences only. Its copies lack some clones; in the studies checked, an unresolved V gene accounts for under half of them, and the cause for the rest is not known. In this sample the table shows roughly 120,000 clones, about nine tenths of which occur a single time. Approximately 3.3% of the sample is taken by the ten largest. Material for sequencing was PBMCs. The receptor set was obtained from a young man in good health and CMV-seronegative.

This rearrangement joins TRBV5-1 to TRBJ2-1, with a possible D match to TRBD2 (6 bases). The ends were cut back, 1 base at V and 2 bases at J, with 7 bases in the middle. CDR1 SGHRS and CDR2 YFSETQ come from the germline V gene. This CDR3 comprises 14 residues. The CDR3 DNA is TGCGCCAGCAGCTTGCCGGGAGCCTACAATGAGCAGTTCTTC. It translates to CASSLPGAYNEQFF.

The rearrangement joins TRBV27 to TRBJ2-2, with D possibly TRBD1 on 6 matching bases. There are 15 residues in the CDR3. Germline CDR1 and CDR2: MNHEY and SMNVEV (reference sequence). Trimming took off 10 bases at V and 6 bases at J, with 21 bases between the two ends. CDR3 sequence: CAIAPGQGRAGELFF. The CDR3 nucleotides are TGTGCCATCGCCCCGGGGCAGGGGCGGGCCGGGGAGCTGTTTTTT.

The J gene is TRBJ2-7, the V gene TRBV7-9; a possible D gene is TRBD1 (7 bases). Trimming left V 5 bases short and J 2 bases short, with 19 bases between. This CDR3 spans 16 amino acids. Per the germline V gene, CDR1 is SEHNR and CDR2 is FQNEAQ (reference sequence). Written as DNA, the CDR3 is TGTGCCAGCAGCCCAGGGGGGTGGCGGGGTACCTACGAGCAGTACTTC. Translated: CASSPGGWRGTYEQYF.

This rearrangement joins TRBV5-6 to TRBJ1-1; no reliable D call. The CDR3 loop spans 13 amino acids. Germline V CDR1 and CDR2: SGHDT, YYEEEE. V lost 2 bases and J lost 4, with 9 bases in between. CDR3 coding DNA: TGTGCCAGCAGCTTCGGGTCTGGCACTGAAGCTTTCTTT. Amino acids: CASSFGSGTEAFF.

The chain has TRBV5-6 and TRBJ2-4; D possibly corresponds to TRBD2 (7 bases). The germline V and J ends were trimmed by 0 bases and 5 bases, with 12 bases remaining between them. The CDR3 has 15 amino acids. Germline assignment: CDR1 SGHDT and CDR2 YYEEEE. This chain's CDR3 is CASSLAGGGENIQYF. As DNA, the CDR3 is TGTGCCAGCAGCTTGGCCGGCGGGGGCGAAAACATTCAGTACTTC.

The chain links TRBV28 to TRBJ2-1; a weak D match, TRBD1 (5 bases). With 0 bases removed from V and 7 bases from J, the gap between germline ends came to 13 bases. CDR1 and CDR2 (germline): MDHEN, SYDVKM. This CDR3 contains 15 residues. CDR3 loop: CASSLWRQGKNEQFF. CDR3 sequence (DNA): TGTGCCAGCAGTTTATGGCGGCAGGGAAAAAATGAGCAGTTCTTC.

This chain links TRBV16 with TRBJ2-6; D is possibly TRBD2 (5 bases). Germline V lookup: CDR1 KGHSY, CDR2 FQNENV. Trimming shortened V by 0 bases and J by 2 bases, and 5 bases separated the two germline ends. The CDR3 covers 15 residues. The CDR3 protein is CASSQSRAGANVLTF. The DNA of the CDR3 is TGTGCCAGCAGCCAATCGAGGGCTGGGGCCAACGTCCTGACTTTC.

This clone was recorded once. The CDR3 DNA follows: TGCGCCAGCAGCCAAAGGGGACTGAGCCAAGAGACCCAGTACTTC. Its translation is CASSQRGLSQETQYF. The rearrangement joins TRBV4-1 to TRBJ2-5; maybe TRBD2 (6 bases). CDR1 is MGHRA, CDR2 YSYEKL, per germline. The CDR3 is made up of 15 amino acids. Trimming took 2 bases from V and 1 from J, leaving 11 bases between them.

V usage is TRBV12-5 and J usage is TRBJ1-6, with D unresolved. CDR1 is LGHNT, CDR2 FRNRAP, per germline. CDR3 size: 14 residues. The germline V and J ends were trimmed by 1 base and 6 bases, with 7 bases remaining between them. CDR3 residues: CASGLGTANSPLHF. The CDR3 bases are TGTGCTAGTGGTTTGGGTACAGCTAATTCACCCCTCCACTTT.

The chain uses TRBV4-1 and TRBJ2-2, with 7 bases lining up with TRBD1. The CDR3 length is 16 residues. V lost 3 bases and J lost 1; bases outside the gene matches: 5. Germline assignment: CDR1 MGHRA and CDR2 YSYEKL. CDR3 protein: CASSHPGTENTGELFF. CDR3 sequence (DNA): TGCGCCAGCAGCCACCCCGGGACAGAGAACACCGGGGAGCTGTTTTTT.

The V and J genes are TRBV19 and TRBJ2-7; unclear D gene. The CDR3 spans 13 residues. V dropped 5 bases and J dropped 3 bases, with 11 bases sitting between them. Germline CDR1 is LNHDA and CDR2 is SQIVND (reference sequence). The CDR3 reads CASSAAVNYEQYF. The CDR3 DNA is TGTGCCAGTAGTGCGGCGGTGAACTACGAGCAGTACTTC.